The following is a T cell receptor beta chain sequence with its context. This specimen comes from a study of blood T cell repertoires in COVID-19. At the level of the study: Researchers got acute and convalescent COVID-19 samples from the United States, Italy and Spain.

Original processing methods: From reference gene primer amplification, estimates of nucleated cell counts were derived. Sequenced by immunoSEQ multiplex PCR; TCRdb stores in-frame clones only, minus some. That table is the source of V, J and clone size, and D and trimming were worked out from the DNA. Of hundreds of thousands of clones listed, 80% to 90% were seen once; the top ten hold 3%. Sequencing was performed on peripheral blood. The sequence derives from a woman in her twenties or thirties with COVID-19, enrolled during active disease.

The CDR3 region is CASSLAGGGVNTGELFF. CDR3 bases: TGTGCCAGCAGCTTAGCTGGCGGGGGCGTGAACACCGGGGAGCTGTTTTTT. V is TRBV7-2 and J is TRBJ2-2; a weak D match, TRBD2 (7 bases). Germline-derived CDR1 and CDR2 are SGHTA and FQGNSA. V lost 0 bases and J 1 base, leaving 12 bases between the germline ends. This CDR3 is 17 amino acids long.